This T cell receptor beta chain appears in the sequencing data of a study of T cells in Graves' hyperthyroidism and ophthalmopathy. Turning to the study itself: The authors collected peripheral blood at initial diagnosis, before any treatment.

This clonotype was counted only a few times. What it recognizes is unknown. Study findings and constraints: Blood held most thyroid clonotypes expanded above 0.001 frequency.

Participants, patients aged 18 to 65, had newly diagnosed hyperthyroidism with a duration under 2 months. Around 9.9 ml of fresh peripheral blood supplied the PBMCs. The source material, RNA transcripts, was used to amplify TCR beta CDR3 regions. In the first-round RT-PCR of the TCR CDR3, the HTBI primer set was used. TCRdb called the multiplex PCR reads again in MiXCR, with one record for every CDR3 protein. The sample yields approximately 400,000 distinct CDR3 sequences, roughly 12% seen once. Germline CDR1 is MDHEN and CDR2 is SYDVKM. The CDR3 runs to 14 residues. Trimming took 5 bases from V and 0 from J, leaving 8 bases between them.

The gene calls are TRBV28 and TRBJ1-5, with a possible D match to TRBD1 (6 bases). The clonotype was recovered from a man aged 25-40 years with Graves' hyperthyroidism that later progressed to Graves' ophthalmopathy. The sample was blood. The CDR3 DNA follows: TGTGCCAGCAGTGGGGGGCCTAGCAATCAGCCCCAGCATTTT. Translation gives CASSGGPSNQPQHF.